The 25 T cell receptor beta chains below all came from one sample that was sequenced in a study of OX40 agonist ivuxolimab in advanced cancers. The protocol was immunoSEQ multiplex PCR, while the TCRdb copy is restricted to in-frame clones and leaves out a portion. The sample yields around 31,000 clones, around nine tenths seen once. The specimen was CD4+ or CD8+ T cells sorted from blood, collected in a trial of the OX40 agonist ivuxolimab. All receptors come from an adult with an advanced solid tumor such as melanoma, head and neck, liver or kidney cancer.

This chain joins TRBV6-1 and TRBJ1-4; D gene uncertain. The V gene lost 9 bases and the J gene lost 13 bases, with 27 bases spanning the gap. This CDR3 is built from 15 residues. Germline values: CDR1 MNHNS, CDR2 SASEGT. CDR3 in DNA: TGTGCCAGTCCATCCCGCCCGGAGGGTCTGAAGGGACTGTTTTTT. It yields the protein CASPSRPEGLKGLFF.

This clone has a single count. V usage is TRBV7-6 and J usage is TRBJ2-3; 11 bases match TRBD2. CDR3 length: 17 residues. The germline CDR1 and CDR2 sequences are SGHVS and FNYEAQ. The trim removed 3 bases at V and 8 bases at J, leaving 13 bases unmatched. This chain's CDR3 is CASSFVLAGALPSTQYF. The CDR3 DNA reads as TGTGCCAGCAGCTTTGTACTAGCGGGAGCCCTTCCATCTACGCAGTATTTT.

The J gene is TRBJ1-1, the V gene TRBV19; no firm D call. V dropped 10 bases and J dropped 1 base, with 13 bases sitting between them. CDR3 length: 13 amino acids. Germline V lookup: CDR1 LNHDA, CDR2 SQIVND (reference sequence). Here the CDR3 reads CATLPAGNTEAFF. The CDR3 region has the DNA TGTGCCACCCTCCCGGCGGGGAACACTGAAGCTTTCTTT.

CDR3 in amino acids: CAWSGYGKGGFVDTQYF. In nucleotides, the CDR3 is TGTGCCTGGAGTGGGTATGGGAAGGGAGGGTTCGTCGATACGCAGTATTTT. This chain uses TRBV30 with TRBJ2-3; 7 nucleotides line up with TRBD2. From germline, CDR1 is GTSNPN and CDR2 SVGIG (reference sequence). The CDR3 spans 17 residues. V dropped 1 base and J dropped 6; count of bases not matched to a gene: 16.

V and J are TRBV29-1 and TRBJ2-1; the D is unclear. CDR1 SQVTM and CDR2 ANQGSEA come from the germline V gene. Between the trimmed V and J ends, which lost 2 bases and 2 bases, there was a span of 16 bases. The CDR3 covers 16 residues. CDR3 nucleotides: TGCAGCGTTGAATTCCCCTCTTATAAGCCCTACAATGAGCAGTTCTTC. This sequence encodes CSVEFPSYKPYNEQFF.

The J gene is TRBJ2-7, the V gene TRBV6-1, with TRBD2 as a possible D gene (6 bases). Germline V gene sequence: CDR1 MNHNS, CDR2 SASEGT. The CDR3 loop spans 15 amino acids. Trimming removed 6 bases at V and 2 bases at J, with 17 bases between. CDR3 DNA: TGTGCCAGCAGCCTATCCGGGACTGAACCCTACGAGCAGTACGTC. This gives the protein CASSLSGTEPYEQYV.

J is TRBJ2-7 and V is TRBV27; D may be TRBD1 (5 bases). This CDR3 has 15 residues. Germline assignment: CDR1 MNHEY and CDR2 SMNVEV (reference sequence). CDR3 in DNA: TGTGCTACTCTTTCGCGCCGAACAGGAACCTACGAGCAGTACTTC. Encoded protein: CATLSRRTGTYEQYF.

This chain links TRBV7-2 with TRBJ2-7; D gene ambiguous. Trimming took off 5 bases at V and 3 bases at J, with 8 bases between the two ends. CDR3 length equals 12 residues. CDR1 SGHTA and CDR2 FQGNSA come from the germline V gene. CDR3 sequence reads: CASSLRIYEQYF. Here the CDR3 DNA reads TGTGCCAGCAGCCTCAGAATCTACGAGCAGTACTTC.

The rearrangement uses TRBV18 and TRBJ2-2; D gene unclear. Germline V lookup: CDR1 KGHSH, CDR2 LQKENI. Deletions cut 3 bases from V and 3 bases from J, with 20 bases between. The CDR3 sequence is 18 residues long. This CDR3 is CASSPTSYATRHTGELFF. The CDR3 DNA follows: TGTGCCAGCTCACCGACGAGTTACGCGACCAGGCACACCGGGGAGCTGTTTTTT.

This chain uses TRBV11-1 with TRBJ1-5; TRBD1 aligns across 9 bases. The CDR3 extends over 13 amino acids. Germline V gene sequence: CDR1 SGHAT, CDR2 FQDESV (reference sequence). With V trimmed by 3 bases and J by 6 bases, 0 bases remained unmatched. Here the CDR3 reads CASSLTGGQPQHF. CDR3 nucleotide sequence: TGTGCCAGCAGCTTGACAGGGGGTCAGCCCCAGCATTTT.

This rearrangement joins TRBV6-5 to TRBJ2-3; D ambiguous. V lost 2 bases to trimming and J lost 2 bases, with 14 bases between them. The CDR3 contains 16 residues. From germline, CDR1 is MNHEY and CDR2 SVGAGI. CDR3 in DNA: TGTGCCAGCAGTTACGATGTGGGCAGAAACACAGATACGCAGTATTTT. Translation: CASSYDVGRNTDTQYF.

The V and J genes are TRBV19 and TRBJ2-1, with unresolved D. V was cut by 5 bases and J by 0 bases, with 8 bases left in between. The germline V gene encodes CDR1 LNHDA and CDR2 SQIVND (reference sequence). The CDR3 runs 14 residues. The CDR3: CASSVFYSYNEQFF. The CDR3 DNA reads as TGTGCCAGTAGTGTCTTCTACTCCTACAATGAGCAGTTCTTC.

This clone was observed once. The V and J genes are TRBV27 and TRBJ2-7; no clear D. Germline assignment: CDR1 MNHEY and CDR2 SMNVEV (reference sequence). Trimming removed 6 bases from V and 3 bases from J, with 12 bases in between. This CDR3 region has 13 residues. The CDR3 DNA reads TGTGCCAGCAGCCCCGCGCGAGGCTACGAGCAGTACGTC. It specifies CASSPARGYEQYV.

The chain carries TRBV19 and TRBJ2-1; the D gene is possibly TRBD1 (5 bases). CDR1 and CDR2 from the germline V gene are LNHDA and SQIVND (reference sequence). The CDR3 extends over 14 amino acids. Trimming stripped 2 bases from V and 4 bases from J, with 9 bases between. The CDR3 loop is CASSIQGVYNEQFF. In nucleotides, the CDR3 is TGTGCCAGTAGTATACAGGGCGTTTACAATGAGCAGTTCTTC.

Only one count was recorded for this clone. The rearrangement joins TRBV5-1 to TRBJ2-2; either TRBD1 or TRBD2 may supply D (6 bases each). Germline V gives CDR1 SGHRS, CDR2 YFSETQ. The CDR3 sequence is 19 residues long. The V gene lost 4 bases and the J gene lost 5 bases, with 27 bases spanning the gap. The DNA for the CDR3 is TGCGCCAGCAGCCCCAGGACAGACCGGACGGGAGTTCGGACCGGGGAGCTGTTTTTT. The encoded protein is CASSPRTDRTGVRTGELFF.

The rearrangement joins TRBV21-1 to TRBJ1-1; TRBD1 was called by the table and not checked on the DNA. TRBV21-1 is classified as a pseudogene. The CDR3 consists of 14 residues. This chain's CDR3 is CASSKDYRDTEAFF. As DNA, the CDR3 is TGTGCCAGCAGCAAAGATTACAGGGATACTGAAGCTTTCTTT.

The V gene is TRBV4-2, the J gene TRBJ2-6, with D maybe TRBD1 (5 bases). V lost 0 bases and J 0 bases, leaving 6 bases between the germline ends. This CDR3 has 16 amino acids. Germline V gives CDR1 LGHNA, CDR2 YNFKEQ. For the CDR3, the DNA is TGTGCCAGCAGCCAAGATGACAGCTCTGGGGCCAACGTCCTGACTTTC. Protein sequence: CASSQDDSSGANVLTF.

The chain joins TRBV5-5 to TRBJ2-7, with a possible D match to TRBD1 (6 bases). Trimming stripped 0 bases from V and 3 bases from J, with 7 bases between. The CDR3 sequence is 13 residues long. Germline V gives CDR1 SGHKS, CDR2 YYEKEE (reference sequence). CDR3 region: CASSLETGYEQYF. The DNA for the CDR3 is TGTGCCAGCAGCTTGGAGACAGGCTACGAGCAGTACTTC.

The gene calls are TRBV7-9 and TRBJ2-1, with D hard to call. V shed 5 bases and J shed 5 bases, with 22 bases lying between them. Per the germline V gene, CDR1 is SEHNR and CDR2 is FQNEAQ (reference sequence). The CDR3 sequence is 17 residues long. The CDR3 loop reads CASSVDMGYKPHNEQFF. In nucleotides, the CDR3 is TGTGCCAGCAGCGTCGACATGGGATACAAACCACACAATGAGCAGTTCTTC. The full variable domain, its missing parts supplied by reference TRBV7-9 and TRBJ2-1, is DTGVSQNPRHKITKRGQNVTFRCDPISEHNRLYWYRQTLGQGPEFLTYFQNEAQLEKSRLLSDRFSAERPKGSFSTLEIQRTEQGDSAMYLCASSVDMGYKPHNEQFFGPGTRLTVL.

The V and J genes are TRBV7-8 and TRBJ2-2; TRBD2 aligns across 8 bases. The CDR3 runs 18 residues. Trimming at V came to 1 base and at J to 4 bases, leaving 11 bases not matched to a gene. Germline V lookup: CDR1 SGHVS, CDR2 FQNEAQ. The DNA of the CDR3 is TGTGCCAGCAGCTTAGGAACCGGGGGGGGCCTGGGCACCGGGGAGCTGTTTTTT. Its translation is CASSLGTGGGLGTGELFF. The full variable domain, in which reference TRBV7-8 and TRBJ2-2 provide the parts outside the CDR3, is GAGVSQSPRYKVAKRGQDVALRCDPISGHVSLFWYQQALGQGPEFLTYFQNEAQLDKSGLPSDRFFAERPEGSVSTLKIQRTQQEDSAVYLCASSLGTGGGLGTGELFFGEGSRLTVL.

The V call is TRBV4-1, the J call TRBJ2-7; D might be TRBD2 (6 bases). The germline CDR1 and CDR2 sequences are MGHRA and YSYEKL. The CDR3 extends over 14 amino acids. V lost 1 base, J lost 3 bases, and 10 bases lay in between. The CDR3: CASSQGYGSYEQYV. The CDR3 DNA reads as TGCGCCAGCAGCCAAGGGTACGGGAGCTACGAGCAGTACGTC.

V gene TRBV7-2 combines with J gene TRBJ2-1, with D hard to call. Germline loops: CDR1 SGHTA, CDR2 FQGNSA. Deletions cut 4 bases from V and 7 bases from J, with 8 bases between. This CDR3 spans 12 amino acids. In DNA, the CDR3 is TGTGCCAGCAGCTCTTTTTTGAATGAGCAGTTCTTC. Its translation: CASSSFLNEQFF.

The chain recombines TRBV28 with TRBJ2-3; 7 bases fit TRBD2. CDR1 MDHEN and CDR2 SYDVKM come from the germline V gene. Trimming took 2 bases from V and 4 from J; bases not matched to a gene: 12. The CDR3 runs 17 residues. For the CDR3, the DNA is TGTGCCAGCAGTTTAGGTCGGCTAGCGGTCCAGTCAGATACGCAGTATTTT. Residues: CASSLGRLAVQSDTQYF.

CDR3 sequence: CASSLIPGSRLAGGNEQFF. As DNA, the CDR3 is TGTGCCAGCAGCTTAATTCCGGGCAGCCGGCTAGCGGGAGGTAATGAGCAGTTCTTC. This sequence joins TRBV7-9 and TRBJ2-1, with 11 bases lining up with TRBD2. The junction had 16 bases not matched to a gene; V was cut back by 2 bases and J by 7 bases. The CDR3 totals 19 residues. Per germline, CDR1 SEHNR and CDR2 FQNEAQ (reference sequence).

The rearrangement joins TRBV5-1 to TRBJ2-2; TRBD1 agrees at 7 bases. The CDR3 has 17 residues. Germline V gene data show CDR1 as SGHRS and CDR2 as YFSETQ. V dropped 3 bases and J dropped 5; count of bases not matched to a gene: 13. CDR3 residues: CASSSHGTEYWTGELFF. The CDR3 DNA sequence: TGCGCCAGCAGCTCCCATGGGACAGAGTATTGGACCGGGGAGCTGTTTTTT.